Below, one T cell receptor beta chain is given with its context. Antigen specificity is unknown. Sequencing of cultured CD4+ T cell DNA used the Oncomine TCR Beta short-read assay. TCRdb passed the PCR reads through MiXCR, listing each CDR3 protein once. Of about 15,000 distinct CDR3 sequences detected, approximately 52% appear once; the ten largest clones hold more than 13%. These data are taken from a study of vaccination and CD4 T cells after COVID-19. Study context: Post-diagnosis, post-COVID samples were collected after a median approximately 100 days, ranging 35 to 161. The stimulating agents, overlapping spike peptides, came from SARS-CoV-2, HCoV-NL63, HCoV-OC43 and HCoV-229E. Control wells got either CEFX epitopes, HIV-1 Nef peptides, or no peptide at all.

The treatment was: approximately 9-day PBMC culture with coronavirus spike peptide pools or control peptides (ViraFEST assay). Scientists separated out CD4+ T cells through negative selection following 10 days in culture. Germline lookup yields CDR1 DFQATT and CDR2 SNEGSKA (reference sequence). The V gene end was trimmed by 5 bases and the J gene end by 6 bases; junction bases not matched to a gene: 9. This CDR3 is built from 15 residues. The V gene is TRBV20-1, the J gene TRBJ2-1, with 11 nucleotides matching TRBD2. The sequencing sample was made of CD4+ T cells from blood, cultured in vitro. The TCR originated in a human donor who had recovered from COVID-19. CDR3 sequence: CSAVALAGGSNEQFF. The CDR3 nucleotides are TGCAGTGCTGTCGCGCTAGCGGGGGGATCCAATGAGCAGTTCTTC.